These 31 T cell receptor beta chains were sequenced from one sample in a study of metastatic and nonmetastatic thyroid tumors. All patients were untreated before thyroid surgery. From the PCR reads, TCRdb re-called clones with MiXCR. The sample has roughly 15,000 clones, about 26% seen once. Sequenced input: blood. The receptors shown here come from a male donor with papillary thyroid cancer or a benign thyroid nodule (not recorded which). Some clones in this sample may be carry-over from other donors' samples.

The sample holds many counts of this clone. The chain has TRBV20-1 and TRBJ2-1; 7 bases match TRBD2. J lost 5 bases, V lost 2 bases, and 6 bases had no gene match. There are 14 residues in the CDR3. In germline, CDR1 is DFQATT, CDR2 SNEGSKA (reference sequence). The CDR3 DNA sequence: TGCAGTGCTAGACTCCTAGCGGCTCACAATGAGCAGTTCTTC. Translated, it gives CSARLLAAHNEQFF.

This clone was observed many times. This chain's CDR3 is CSARTLWDRNNGDETQYF. CDR3 nucleotides: TGCAGTGCTAGGACGTTGTGGGACAGAAATAATGGGGACGAGACCCAGTACTTC. The chain has TRBV20-1 and TRBJ2-5; 7 bases line up with TRBD1. Germline loops: CDR1 DFQATT, CDR2 SNEGSKA (reference sequence). The CDR3 length is 18 residues. Trimming removed 3 bases from V and 5 bases from J; junction bases left unmatched: 21.

The V and J genes are TRBV7-9 and TRBJ1-1; the D gene is possibly TRBD1 (5 bases). V dropped 5 bases and J dropped 6 bases, with 13 bases sitting between them. Germline V gene data show CDR1 as SEHNR and CDR2 as FQNEAQ (reference sequence). The CDR3 is 13 amino acids. The CDR3 is CASSPPGGSEAFF. The CDR3 nucleotides are TGTGCCAGCAGCCCCCCCGGGGGGTCTGAAGCTTTCTTT.

By sample share, this clone is large. The chain couples TRBV6-1 to TRBJ1-3; 8 bases align to TRBD1. V shed 1 base and J 4 bases; nucleotides not matched to a gene: 0. The CDR3 is 14 residues long. Germline V gene lookup returns CDR1 MNHNS and CDR2 SASEGT. The CDR3 loop reads CASSEGTGGNTIYF. The CDR3 DNA follows: TGTGCCAGCAGTGAAGGGACAGGGGGAAACACCATATATTTT.

This clone has ten or more counts. The chain couples TRBV4-2 to TRBJ2-3; 9 bases align to TRBD1. Germline CDR1 reads LGHNA; CDR2 reads YNFKEQ. J was trimmed by 0 bases and V by 5 bases; bases with no gene match: 6. The CDR3 runs 16 residues. For the CDR3, the DNA is TGTGCCAGCAGCGTAGGTGGGACAGGGAGCACAGATACGCAGTATTTT. Translating gives CASSVGGTGSTDTQYF.

By share of the sample, this clone is medium-sized. The chain employs TRBV6-1 and TRBJ2-3; 7 bases fit TRBD2. The CDR3 extends over 15 amino acids. Germline V CDR1 and CDR2: MNHNS, SASEGT. J was trimmed by 2 bases and V by 2 bases; bases with no gene match: 4. Here the CDR3 reads CASSESGENTDTQYF. The CDR3 DNA sequence: TGTGCCAGCAGTGAAAGCGGGGAGAACACAGATACGCAGTATTTT.

This clone was found a few times. CDR3 bases: TGTGCCAGTAGTATCACCTTAAGCTCCTACGAGCAGTACTTC. Translated, it gives CASSITLSSYEQYF. The gene calls are TRBV19 and TRBJ2-7; D call uncertain. Germline assignment: CDR1 LNHDA and CDR2 SQIVND (reference sequence). This CDR3 contains 14 residues. The V and J ends lost 3 bases and 0 bases respectively, with 9 bases between them.

This clone was seen at least ten times. The chain uses TRBV12-3 or TRBV12-4 and TRBJ1-2; no clear D. V was trimmed by 1 base and J by 4 bases, leaving 19 bases between them. This CDR3 is 17 amino acids long. The chain's CDR3 is CASSLGLGYGNGYGYTF. In nucleotides, the CDR3 is TGTGCCAGCAGTTTAGGATTAGGGTATGGAAATGGCTATGGCTACACCTTC.

In its sample, this clone is medium-sized. The rearrangement uses TRBV20-1 and TRBJ2-2; 7 bases agree with TRBD1. Germline V lookup: CDR1 DFQATT, CDR2 SNEGSKA (reference sequence). The CDR3 runs to 17 residues. The V and J ends lost 0 bases and 4 bases, in that order; junction bases with no gene match: 11. CDR3 in DNA: TGCAGTGCTAGAGATAAAAGACAGGGAAGCGGCACCGGGGAGCTGTTTTTT. Translated: CSARDKRQGSGTGELFF.

Judged by abundance, this clone is medium-sized. The identical CDR3 is also encoded by other nucleotide sequences in the sample. The rearrangement joins TRBV6-1 to TRBJ1-1; unclear D gene. The V gene lost 5 bases and the J gene lost 1 base, with 5 bases spanning the gap. The CDR3 sequence is 12 residues long. Germline CDR1 and CDR2: MNHNS and SASEGT. CDR3 loop: CASSSTNTEAFF. The CDR3 nucleotides are TGTGCCAGCAGTTCAACGAACACTGAAGCTTTCTTT.

The chain couples TRBV7-9 to TRBJ2-7; TRBD1 matches at 8 bases. V lost 5 bases and J lost 3; bases outside the gene matches: 6. CDR3 length: 14 amino acids. Germline CDR1 SEHNR, CDR2 FQNEAQ (reference sequence). CDR3 in amino acids: CASSHRDRNYEQYF. The CDR3 DNA is TGTGCCAGCAGCCACCGGGACAGGAACTACGAGCAGTACTTC.

This clone appeared a few times. This chain joins TRBV24-1 and TRBJ1-5, with D perhaps matching TRBD1 (6 bases). V was clipped by 1 base and J by 9 bases, with 9 bases between them. The germline gives CDR1 KGHDR, CDR2 SFDVKD. The CDR3 spans 13 residues. CDR3 nucleotide sequence: TGTGCCACCAGTGATTTACAGGGTACGCCCCAGCATTTT. Translating gives CATSDLQGTPQHF.

The V gene is TRBV6-1, the J gene TRBJ2-3; the match to TRBD1 covers 8 bases. This CDR3 comprises 13 residues. J gave up 5 bases and V 8 bases, and 6 bases lay outside the gene matches. CDR1 and CDR2 (germline): MNHNS, SASEGT. The CDR3 DNA reads TGTGCCAGCGACAGGGGCCTTCGAGATACGCAGTATTTT. It yields the protein CASDRGLRDTQYF.

This clone was detected many times. This rearrangement joins TRBV7-3 to TRBJ2-3; 9 bases match TRBD2. Germline V CDR1 and CDR2: SGHTA, FQGTGA. The V gene end was trimmed by 4 bases and the J gene end by 7 bases; junction bases not matched to a gene: 9. CDR3 length equals 15 residues. In nucleotides, the CDR3 is TGTGCCAGCAGCTCCCACGTAGCGGGGGTCAATACGCAGTATTTT. This sequence encodes CASSSHVAGVNTQYF.

This clone was detected ten times or more. The chain uses TRBV15 and TRBJ2-3, with a weak D call TRBD1 (6 bases). Germline V gene lookup returns CDR1 LNHNV and CDR2 YYDKDF (reference sequence). The V end was cut by 3 bases, the J end by 2 bases, with 15 bases between. This CDR3 region has 16 residues. The CDR3 DNA is TGTGCCACCAGCAGGGCGGATGACAGGTCCACAGATACGCAGTATTTT. Protein product: CATSRADDRSTDTQYF.

The chain joins TRBV6-2 or TRBV6-3 to TRBJ2-6; 8 positions agree with TRBD1. CDR3 length: 19 amino acids. From germline, CDR1 is MNHEY and CDR2 SVGEGT. With 0 bases clipped from V and 2 bases from J, the junction kept 9 bases outside the gene matches. The CDR3: CASSYSETGEDAGANVLTF. The CDR3 DNA reads TGTGCCAGCAGTTACTCGGAGACAGGGGAGGATGCTGGGGCCAACGTCCTGACTTTC.

Many counts were recorded for this clone. The rearrangement links TRBV15 to TRBJ1-2; D perhaps matches TRBD1 (6 bases). Germline CDR1 reads LNHNV; CDR2 reads YYDKDF (reference sequence). The CDR3 runs to 13 residues. V was cut by 3 bases and J by 8 bases, with 13 bases left in between. The CDR3 protein is CATSSYRVSGYTF. The CDR3 nucleotides read TGTGCCACCAGCAGTTACAGGGTGTCCGGCTACACCTTC.

This clone was detected a few times. The CDR3, as DNA: TGTGCCAGTAGTTACCGGGACATTTACTATGGCTACACCTTC. Translation gives CASSYRDIYYGYTF. This chain joins TRBV19 and TRBJ1-2; D might be TRBD1 (6 bases). V shed 5 bases and J shed 3 bases, with 13 bases lying between them. The germline CDR1 and CDR2 sequences are LNHDA and SQIVND (reference sequence). The length of the CDR3 is 14 residues.

The table lists this clone with many counts. This sequence joins TRBV11-2 and TRBJ1-1, with D unresolved. From germline, CDR1 is SGHAT and CDR2 FQNNGV. The CDR3 consists of 13 residues. Trimming pared 4 bases from V and 1 base from J, leaving 7 bases between. The CDR3 reads CASSSHRNTEAFF. The CDR3 DNA reads TGTGCCAGCAGCTCCCACAGGAACACTGAAGCTTTCTTT.

This clone is medium-sized in the sample. The chain combines TRBV11-2 with TRBJ2-7, with a weak D call TRBD1 (6 bases). The CDR3 is 12 residues long. CDR1 SGHAT and CDR2 FQNNGV come from the germline V gene. V lost 5 bases to trimming and J lost 7 bases, with 12 bases between them. The CDR3 sequence is CASSQGSGEQYF. In DNA, the CDR3 is TGTGCCAGCAGCCAGGGGTCGGGGGAGCAGTACTTC.

This clone occurred a few times. J is TRBJ1-3 and V is TRBV30, with D unclear. This CDR3 is built from 15 residues. The germline gives CDR1 GTSNPN, CDR2 SVGIG (reference sequence). V shed 2 bases and J shed 0 bases, with 11 bases lying between them. The CDR3 sequence is CAWSYLGSSGNTIYF. DNA for the CDR3: TGTGCCTGGAGTTATCTAGGCAGCTCTGGAAACACCATATATTTT.

This clone was picked up many times. V usage is TRBV20-1 and J usage is TRBJ2-2; D is undetermined. The germline V and J ends were trimmed by 3 bases and 7 bases, with 9 bases remaining between them. Per germline, CDR1 DFQATT and CDR2 SNEGSKA (reference sequence). CDR3 length: 12 amino acids. Here the CDR3 reads CSARMGGGELFF. CDR3 nucleotides: TGCAGTGCTAGGATGGGTGGCGGGGAGCTGTTTTTT.

This clone has ten or more counts. The chain uses TRBV9 and TRBJ2-1; 9 bases agree with TRBD2. The junction had 12 bases not matched to a gene; V was cut back by 5 bases and J by 9 bases. Germline CDR1 reads SGDLS; CDR2 reads YYNGEE. The CDR3 extends over 15 amino acids. In DNA form, the CDR3 reads TGTGCCAGCAGACCAGGGGGGCGGGAGGGCAGTGAGCAGTTCTTC. Protein product: CASRPGGREGSEQFF.

This clone has at least ten counts. The chain links TRBV18 to TRBJ2-7; D is undetermined. Deletions cut 2 bases from V and 1 base from J, with 9 bases between. The CDR3 totals 14 residues. Germline lookup yields CDR1 KGHSH and CDR2 LQKENI. The CDR3 region is CASSPERSSYEQYF. In DNA form, the CDR3 reads TGTGCCAGCTCACCAGAAAGGAGTTCCTACGAGCAGTACTTC.

This clone was detected only a few times. A single base separates this from a much larger clone, so it may be a read error. The same CDR3 arises from other DNA sequences in this sample as well. The V gene is TRBV11-1, the J gene TRBJ2-1; TRBD2 aligns across 7 bases. Trimming took 3 bases from V and 7 from J; bases not matched to a gene: 12. The CDR3 is 16 residues long. Germline V gene data show CDR1 as SGHAT and CDR2 as FQDESV (reference sequence). The CDR3 nucleotides read TGTGCCAGCAGCTTGGGACTCGCGGGAGCGCGGAATGAGCAGTTCTTC. This encodes CASSLGLAGARNEQFF.

This clone has more than one count but fewer than ten. The chain recombines TRBV15 with TRBJ2-6; 9 nucleotides line up with TRBD1. J lost 1 base, V lost 3 bases, and 1 base had no gene match. From germline, CDR1 is LNHNV and CDR2 YYDKDF (reference sequence). The CDR3 contains 16 residues. This CDR3 reads CATSRDRGSGANVLTF. For the CDR3, the DNA is TGTGCCACCAGCAGGGACAGGGGTTCTGGGGCCAACGTCCTGACTTTC.

This chain uses TRBV11-1 with TRBJ2-7; tentatively, D is TRBD2 (6 bases). CDR1 is SGHAT, CDR2 FQDESV, per germline (reference sequence). The CDR3 is 16 residues long. V was clipped by 5 bases and J by 1 base, with 18 bases between them. CDR3 nucleotide sequence: TGTGCCAGCAGCCCCGATTGGCGGGGAGGTTCCTACGAGCAGTACTTC. It translates to CASSPDWRGGSYEQYF.

Judged by abundance, this clone is medium-sized. The J gene is TRBJ2-7, the V gene TRBV5-1; 8 nucleotides line up with TRBD1. Germline values: CDR1 SGHRS, CDR2 YFSETQ. This CDR3 region has 14 residues. The junction had 9 bases not matched to a gene; V was cut back by 3 bases and J by 7 bases. The CDR3 sequence is CASSWRTGTVEQYF. The CDR3, as DNA: TGCGCCAGCAGCTGGAGGACAGGGACGGTGGAGCAGTACTTC.

In its sample, this clone is medium-sized (0.01 to 0.1%). This chain uses TRBV20-1 with TRBJ1-1, with D possibly TRBD1 on 5 matching bases. V dropped 3 bases and J dropped 3 bases, with 11 bases sitting between them. This CDR3 region has 13 residues. Germline V gene sequence: CDR1 DFQATT, CDR2 SNEGSKA (reference sequence). CDR3 nucleotides: TGCAGTGCTAGTTCCGGACAACACACTGAAGCTTTCTTT. It specifies CSASSGQHTEAFF.

This clone turned up a few times. This CDR3 reads CASSPGTRNDEQFF. Written as DNA, the CDR3 is TGTGCCAGCTCACCGGGGACTAGAAACGATGAGCAGTTCTTC. The chain is built from TRBV18 and TRBJ2-1, with 8 bases fitting TRBD2. V dropped 3 bases and J dropped 8; count of bases not matched to a gene: 6. This CDR3 comprises 14 residues. Germline loops: CDR1 KGHSH, CDR2 LQKENI.

This clone was seen ten or more times. A read error may explain this, as a much larger clone is one base away. The chain links TRBV12-3 or TRBV12-4 to TRBJ2-3; TRBD2 matches at 10 bases. Trimming cost V 6 bases and J 8 bases; bases outside gene matches: 17. The CDR3 has 17 residues. CDR3 sequence reads: CASSPDSSSGSPGTQYF. The CDR3 nucleotides are TGTGCCAGCAGCCCCGATTCATCTAGCGGGAGTCCAGGTACGCAGTATTTT.